This TCR beta chain stems from a study of human T cells and chemical hapten exposure. Study context: Variability of per-sample TCR yields stemmed mainly from small differences in pooled library volume.

Time point here: healthy volunteer bleed at 6 weeks. Blood, whole and unfractionated, served as the source for total RNA extraction. Points on this clonotype: Because the CDR3's place on the DNA is in doubt, the DNA is left out and the CDR3 is given as listed by TCRdb.

Counting both end residues, the CDR3 totals 15 amino acids. Germline-derived CDR1 and CDR2 are SNHLY and FYNNEI. What the library attached to individual cDNA molecules were unique molecular identifiers. Original data processing: Sequenced samples showed a median of 95,638 TCRs each, with counts running from around 24,000 to 710,000. TCRdb fed the RACE reads into MiXCR, producing one record per CDR3 protein. The V and J calls were not made by the authors but by TCRdb's processing. The data show fewer than 85,000 distinct CDR3 sequences, 7% to 9.5% seen once. Sequences were obtained from whole blood. The chain joins TRBV2 to TRBJ1-2; the table names TRBD1, a call not compared with the DNA. The receptor was isolated from a female donor in good health. Some clones in this sample may be carry-over from other donors' samples. CDR3 residues: CASSEVGQGARGDTF.